This TCR beta chain was sequenced in a study of low-dose radiotherapy and immunotherapy resistance in tumors. Stated time point: after trial treatment. The treatment here: LDRT plus nivolumab, ipilimumab, low-dose cyclophosphamide and aspirin (RACIN trial). This CDR3 contains 15 residues. Trimming removed 5 bases at V and 0 bases at J, with 12 bases between. Germline V lookup: CDR1 KGHSH, CDR2 LQKENI. This clonotype showed up many times. Alpha and beta chains were covered, as first-strand cDNA relied on TRAV- and TRBV-specific primers. The PCR that amplified TCRs ran for 15 to 25 cycles, relying on a constant-region primer and a V-primer adapter. TCRdb analysed the reads with MiXCR anew, one entry per CDR3 protein. Here the sample spans under 70,000 distinct CDR3 sequences, under 30% being singletons.

The clonotype comes from a male donor with prostate cancer. The rearrangement uses TRBV18 and TRBJ2-3; the D gene is possibly TRBD1 (6 bases). Sequencing used PBMCs, obtained after low-dose radiotherapy plus immunotherapy. In DNA, the CDR3 is TGTGCCAGCTCATCACAGGGTCCTAGCACAGATACGCAGTATTTT. Residues: CASSSQGPSTDTQYF.